The next 27 T cell receptor beta chains were all read from a single sample in a study of shared clonotypes between healthy human individuals. Positive CCR7 selection of CD45RO-negative cells yielded the naive CD8 cells, and terminally differentiated effector memory CD45RA+ cells were excluded. The data were produced by immunoSEQ multiplex PCR, yet TCRdb's version contains in-frame clones alone and is incomplete. The sample contains about 2 million clones, over 85% of which appear only once. The sequenced sample was naive CD8+ T cells sorted from blood. All receptors derive from a man younger than 35 in good health.

The rearrangement joins TRBV2 to TRBJ1-4; TRBD1 agrees at 10 bases. The CDR3 totals 13 residues. J lost 8 bases, V lost 8 bases, and 5 bases had no gene match. The germline V gene encodes CDR1 SNHLY and CDR2 FYNNEI. CDR3 sequence reads: CASLGTGVEKLFF. For the CDR3, the DNA is TGTGCCAGCCTCGGGACAGGGGTCGAAAAACTGTTTTTT.

The rearrangement joins TRBV4-3 to TRBJ1-1; D uncertain. Between the trimmed V and J ends, which lost 0 bases and 7 bases, there was a span of 15 bases. CDR1 and CDR2 (germline): LGHNA, YSLEER. This CDR3 has 15 amino acids. The CDR3 DNA sequence: TGCGCCAGCAGCCAAGATTACCGAGGGTGGAATGAAGCTTTCTTT. Amino acids: CASSQDYRGWNEAFF.

CDR3 coding DNA: TGCAGCGTTGAAGACAGGGGGCGTATCACTGAAGCTTTCTTT. This translates into CSVEDRGRITEAFF. This rearrangement joins TRBV29-1 to TRBJ1-1, with 8 bases fitting TRBD1. This CDR3 is 14 amino acids long. V shed 0 bases, J shed 4 bases, and the junction held 4 bases outside the gene matches. Germline CDR1 and CDR2: SQVTM and ANQGSEA.

This clone has more than one count but fewer than ten. Other DNA sequences in the sample encode the same CDR3. The V and J genes are TRBV6-5 and TRBJ1-1; D not certain. The CDR3 runs 14 residues. From germline, CDR1 is MNHEY and CDR2 SVGAGI. V lost 2 bases and J lost 1, with 8 bases in between. The CDR3 region is CASSYQEGNTEAFF. CDR3 coding DNA: TGTGCCAGCAGTTACCAGGAGGGGAACACTGAAGCTTTCTTT.

The chain joins TRBV7-2 to TRBJ2-7, with D possibly TRBD2 on 7 matching bases. The CDR3 loop spans 14 amino acids. Trimming cost V 1 base and J 6 bases, with 13 bases left between them. From germline, CDR1 is SGHTA and CDR2 FQGNSA. CDR3 sequence (DNA): TGTGCCAGCAGCTTAGACGGGGGGCGCGGCGAGCAGTACTTC. The encoded protein is CASSLDGGRGEQYF. The full variable domain, with the rest looked up from reference TRBV7-2 and TRBJ2-7, is GAGVSQSPSNKVTEKGKDVELRCDPISGHTALYWYRQSLGQGLEFLIYFQGNSAPDKSGLPSDRFSAERTGGSVSTLTIQRTQQEDSAVYLCASSLDGGRGEQYFGPGTRLTVT.

The chain employs TRBV6-6 and TRBJ1-2; D ambiguous. CDR1 and CDR2 (germline): MNHNY, SVGAGI (reference sequence). The ends were cut back, 6 bases at V and 8 bases at J, with 13 bases in the middle. The CDR3 length is 12 residues. DNA for the CDR3: TGTGCCAGCAGCCCCTACTTATCCGGCTACACCTTC. It specifies CASSPYLSGYTF.

This clone was seen only a few times. This CDR3 is also generated by other DNA sequences in the sample. The chain links TRBV5-4 to TRBJ2-7, with D possibly TRBD2 on 6 matching bases. The CDR3 loop spans 13 amino acids. Germline CDR1 reads SGHNT; CDR2 reads YYREEE (reference sequence). Trimming left V 2 bases short and J 2 bases short, with 8 bases between. The CDR3 nucleotides are TGTGCCAGCAGCTTCGGGGGAACCTACGAGCAGTACTTC. Its translation: CASSFGGTYEQYF. Supplemented by reference TRBV5-4 and TRBJ2-7, the full variable domain reads ETGVTQSPTHLIKTRGQQVTLRCSSQSGHNTVSWYQQALGQGPQFIFQYYREEENGRGNFPPRFSGLQFPNYSSELNVNALELDDSALYLCASSFGGTYEQYFGPGTRLTVT.

This sequence joins TRBV28 and TRBJ1-5, with a possible D match to TRBD1 (5 bases). The V and J ends lost 3 bases and 0 bases respectively, with 21 bases between them. The CDR3 is 19 amino acids. From germline, CDR1 is MDHEN and CDR2 SYDVKM. The CDR3 region is CASSFPTDLTGYSNQPQHF. The CDR3 nucleotides are TGTGCCAGCAGTTTCCCCACCGATCTTACAGGTTATAGCAATCAGCCCCAGCATTTT.

This chain uses TRBV27 with TRBJ2-7; D is ambiguous. The CDR3 loop spans 13 amino acids. Deletions cut 5 bases from V and 2 bases from J, with 10 bases between. The germline V gene has CDR1 MNHEY and CDR2 SMNVEV (reference sequence). The CDR3 nucleotides read TGTGCCAGCAGTGTCCGATACACCTACGAGCAGTACTTC. Encoded protein: CASSVRYTYEQYF.

The rearrangement links TRBV9 to TRBJ1-1, with D unresolved. The germline V gene has CDR1 SGDLS and CDR2 YYNGEE. CDR3 size: 15 residues. V lost 4 bases to trimming and J lost 1 base, with 14 bases between them. The CDR3 loop reads CASSPESGWNTEAFF. The CDR3 DNA reads TGTGCCAGCAGCCCCGAGAGTGGGTGGAACACTGAAGCTTTCTTT.

This clone was seen a single time. This chain uses TRBV5-1 with TRBJ1-1, with TRBD1 matching 7 bases. This CDR3 has 15 amino acids. Germline V gene lookup returns CDR1 SGHRS and CDR2 YFSETQ. With V trimmed by 0 bases and J by 4 bases, 6 bases remained unmatched. For the CDR3, the DNA is TGCGCCAGCAGCTTGGGACAGGGCGCGATCACTGAAGCTTTCTTT. It encodes CASSLGQGAITEAFF.

V is TRBV7-2 and J is TRBJ2-3; D is possibly TRBD1 or TRBD2 (5 bases each). V shed 0 bases and J shed 2 bases, with 12 bases lying between them. Germline V CDR1 and CDR2: SGHTA, FQGNSA. CDR3 size: 16 residues. This chain's CDR3 is CASSLAAGDLTDTQYF. CDR3 coding DNA: TGTGCCAGCAGCTTAGCCGCCGGGGACCTCACAGATACGCAGTATTTT.

With regard to this clone: This CDR3 is also generated by other DNA sequences in the sample. The V gene is TRBV7-9, the J gene TRBJ2-1; no firm D call. V lost 1 base to trimming and J lost 9 bases, with 7 bases between them. CDR1 and CDR2 from the germline V gene are SEHNR and FQNEAQ (reference sequence). The CDR3 sequence is 12 residues long. The CDR3 region is CASSLGVREQFF. Here the CDR3 DNA reads TGTGCCAGCAGCTTAGGAGTTCGTGAGCAGTTCTTC.

The chain couples TRBV19 to TRBJ1-5; D uncertain. V was pared by 5 bases and J by 7 bases, with 12 bases between. The CDR3 loop spans 13 amino acids. Germline V lookup: CDR1 LNHDA, CDR2 SQIVND (reference sequence). DNA of the CDR3: TGTGCCAGTAGTCTTCGGGTCCACCAGCCCCAGCATTTT. It translates to CASSLRVHQPQHF.

This sequence joins TRBV6-1 and TRBJ2-3; 11 positions agree with TRBD2. The V and J ends lost 1 base and 2 bases, in that order; junction bases with no gene match: 2. The germline V gene encodes CDR1 MNHNS and CDR2 SASEGT. The CDR3 extends over 16 amino acids. This CDR3 is CASSEELAGVTDTQYF. CDR3 in DNA: TGTGCCAGCAGTGAAGAACTAGCGGGGGTCACAGATACGCAGTATTTT.

The V call is TRBV18, the J call TRBJ2-7, with 9 bases that match TRBD1. Germline assignment: CDR1 KGHSH and CDR2 LQKENI. Trimming took 3 bases from V and 7 from J; bases not matched to a gene: 19. The CDR3 length is 18 residues. This CDR3 is CASSPDGIFRDRDVEQYF. CDR3 in DNA: TGTGCCAGCTCACCGGACGGGATATTTCGGGACAGGGACGTGGAGCAGTACTTC.

The rearrangement links TRBV7-9 to TRBJ2-2; D unresolved. The CDR3 consists of 13 residues. V was trimmed by 8 bases and J by 5 bases, leaving 12 bases between them. Looked up from germline, CDR1 is SEHNR and CDR2 is FQNEAQ (reference sequence). The CDR3 bases are TGTGCCAGCGAGTTAGGTAGTACCGGGGAGCTGTTTTTT. Amino acid sequence: CASELGSTGELFF. Full variable domain (outside the CDR3, taken from reference TRBV7-9 and TRBJ2-2): DTGVSQNPRHKITKRGQNVTFRCDPISEHNRLYWYRQTLGQGPEFLTYFQNEAQLEKSRLLSDRFSAERPKGSFSTLEIQRTEQGDSAMYLCASELGSTGELFFGEGSRLTVL.

The J gene is TRBJ2-3, the V gene TRBV6-1, with 7 bases aligning to TRBD1. Germline CDR1 reads MNHNS; CDR2 reads SASEGT. The CDR3 has 15 residues. Trimming removed 2 bases from V and 1 base from J; junction bases left unmatched: 3. The chain's CDR3 is CASSERDRGTDTQYF. The CDR3 nucleotides are TGTGCCAGCAGTGAAAGGGACAGAGGCACAGATACGCAGTATTTT.

This sequence joins TRBV11-2 and TRBJ1-2; D is possibly TRBD1 (6 bases). Trimming shortened V by 3 bases and J by 0 bases, and 11 bases separated the two germline ends. Per germline, CDR1 SGHAT and CDR2 FQNNGV. The CDR3 runs to 15 residues. CDR3 bases: TGTGCCAGCAGCTTTTACAGGGATTCTAACTATGGCTACACCTTC. Residues: CASSFYRDSNYGYTF.

This chain uses TRBV30 with TRBJ1-5; maybe TRBD1 (5 bases). Trimming left V 0 bases short and J 6 bases short, with 9 bases between. The V gene's germline CDR1 is GTSNPN and CDR2 SVGIG (reference sequence). CDR3 length equals 13 residues. The CDR3 here is CAWSVEGFQPQHF. The CDR3 DNA follows: TGTGCCTGGAGTGTAGAGGGGTTTCAGCCCCAGCATTTT.

Here the CDR3 DNA reads TGTGCCAGCAGTGTAGGCGCGGGGGGGCGCGAGCAGTTCTTC. Amino acid sequence: CASSVGAGGREQFF. The chain has TRBV2 and TRBJ2-1; TRBD2 matches at 9 bases. The J segment lost 10 bases and the V segment lost 4 bases, leaving 8 bases of the junction unmatched. Germline CDR1 SNHLY, CDR2 FYNNEI. The CDR3 is 14 amino acids.

V usage is TRBV19 and J usage is TRBJ2-3; D might be TRBD2 (6 bases). The CDR3 consists of 15 residues. Per the germline V gene, CDR1 is LNHDA and CDR2 is SQIVND (reference sequence). Trimming took 1 base from V and 0 from J, leaving 8 bases between them. The DNA for the CDR3 is TGTGCCAGTAGTATAGGGAGGGACAGCACAGATACGCAGTATTTT. It yields the protein CASSIGRDSTDTQYF.

This sequence joins TRBV9 and TRBJ2-1; the D gene is possibly TRBD2 (5 bases). The V end was cut by 0 bases, the J end by 2 bases, with 18 bases between. The germline CDR1 and CDR2 sequences are SGDLS and YYNGEE. The CDR3 runs 18 residues. CDR3 coding DNA: TGTGCCAGCAGCGTAGCGGAGGTGGCAGATTTAACCTACAATGAGCAGTTCTTC. It specifies CASSVAEVADLTYNEQFF.

This CDR3 is CASSFAGSEQYF. CDR3 sequence (DNA): TGTGCCAGCAGCTTCGCAGGGAGTGAGCAGTACTTC. The chain carries TRBV7-9 and TRBJ2-7, with D perhaps assigned TRBD1 or TRBD2 (5 bases each). The CDR3 has 12 amino acids. Deletions cut 3 bases from V and 7 bases from J, with 10 bases between. Germline V gene sequence: CDR1 SEHNR, CDR2 FQNEAQ (reference sequence).

This chain links TRBV4-3 with TRBJ2-2, with D possibly being TRBD1 (5 bases). V shed 2 bases and J shed 7 bases, with 8 bases lying between them. The CDR3 sequence is 13 residues long. CDR1 and CDR2 (germline): LGHNA, YSLEER. In DNA, the CDR3 is TGCGCCAGCAGCCAACAGGGCAGCGGGGAGCTGTTTTTT. This sequence encodes CASSQQGSGELFF.

This chain uses TRBV27 with TRBJ2-7, with D uncertain. The CDR3 consists of 13 residues. V shed 2 bases and J shed 6 bases, with 11 bases lying between them. Germline CDR1 MNHEY, CDR2 SMNVEV (reference sequence). The CDR3 loop reads CASSLVSTGEQYF. CDR3 nucleotide sequence: TGTGCCAGCAGTTTAGTTTCTACCGGCGAGCAGTACTTC.

Comments on this clone: Other DNA sequences in the sample encode the same CDR3. The chain joins TRBV27 to TRBJ1-5, with D possibly being TRBD1 (6 bases). This CDR3 comprises 15 residues. V was pared by 5 bases and J by 1 base, with 12 bases between. CDR1 and CDR2 from the germline V gene are MNHEY and SMNVEV (reference sequence). Here the CDR3 reads CASSLGGLSNQPQHF. Here the CDR3 DNA reads TGTGCCAGCAGTCTGGGGGGCTTAAGCAATCAGCCCCAGCATTTT.